This record looks at one T cell receptor (beta chain) sequence and its context. The data were obtained in a study of blood T cell repertoires in COVID-19. On the study more broadly: Whether acute or convalescent, the COVID-19 samples came from the United States, Italy and Spain. Sources were T cells, B-cell-depleted T cells, or PBMCs; the material itself was cDNA or gDNA.

In the source study's methods: Amplification of reference gene primers was used by the study to estimate nucleated cell counts. Clones were sequenced by immunoSEQ multiplex PCR, and TCRdb holds only the in-frame ones, with some missing. The DNA gave D and trimming, while V, J and clone size come from that table. In the table there are some 140,000 clones, around 85% of which are singletons. The CDR3 loop spans 15 amino acids. V lost 0 bases and J 1 base, leaving 9 bases between the germline ends. Germline V gene lookup returns CDR1 SGDLS and CDR2 YYNGEE. The sample comprised peripheral blood. This chain links TRBV9 with TRBJ2-3; D perhaps matches TRBD2 (7 bases). The source is a woman older than 75 with acute or convalescent COVID-19. CDR3 in amino acids: CASSVAGGRTDTQYF. The CDR3 DNA sequence: TGTGCCAGCAGCGTAGCGGGGGGCCGCACAGATACGCAGTATTTT.